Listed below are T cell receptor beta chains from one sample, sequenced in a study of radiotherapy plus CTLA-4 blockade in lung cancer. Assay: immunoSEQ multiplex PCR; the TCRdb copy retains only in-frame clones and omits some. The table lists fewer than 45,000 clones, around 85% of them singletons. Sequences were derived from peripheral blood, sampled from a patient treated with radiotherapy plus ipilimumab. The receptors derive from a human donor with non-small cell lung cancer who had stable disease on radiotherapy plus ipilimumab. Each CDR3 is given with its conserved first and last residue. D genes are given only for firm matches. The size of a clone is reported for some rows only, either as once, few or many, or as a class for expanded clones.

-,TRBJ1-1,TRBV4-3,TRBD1,TGCGCCAGCAGCTCGACGGACAGGGGACAGAACACTGAAGCTTTCTTT,CASSSTDRGQNTEAFF
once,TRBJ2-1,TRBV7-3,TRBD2,TGTGCCAGCAGCTTTATCGGGGGGGACAATGAGCAGTTCTTC,CASSFIGGDNEQFF
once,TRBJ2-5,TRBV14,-,TGTGCCAGCAGCCAAGATCGAGGGCGGACCCAAGAGACCCAGTACTTC,CASSQDRGRTQETQYF
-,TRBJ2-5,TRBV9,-,TGTGCCAGCAGCGTAGTTGGAGGGACCCAAGAGACCCAGTACTTC,CASSVVGGTQETQYF
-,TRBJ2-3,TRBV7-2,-,TGTGCCAGCAGCAATTATGCAGATACGCAGTATTTT,CASSNYADTQYF
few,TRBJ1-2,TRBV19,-,TGTGCCAGGTTGGGGGGACTATATGGCTACACCTTC,CARLGGLYGYTF
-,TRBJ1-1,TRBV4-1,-,TGCGCCAGCAGCCAAGTGGGGTCACTAGCCGTGAACACTGAAGCTTTCTTT,CASSQVGSLAVNTEAFF
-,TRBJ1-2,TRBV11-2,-,TGTGCCAGCAGCGCCGAGGGCGATGGCTACACCTTC,CASSAEGDGYTF
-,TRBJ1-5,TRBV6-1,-,TGTGCCAGCAGTGGCTCACAGGGAACCCAGCCCCAGCATTTT,CASSGSQGTQPQHF
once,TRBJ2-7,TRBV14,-,TGTGCCAGCAGCCAAGATAACTACTACTACGAGCAGTACTTC,CASSQDNYYYEQYF
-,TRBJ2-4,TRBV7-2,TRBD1,TGTGCCAGCAGCTTAGCGCTAGGGGACAGGGGGCACATTCAGTACTTC,CASSLALGDRGHIQYF
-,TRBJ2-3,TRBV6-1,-,TGTGCCAGCAGTGAACAGGAGGGGGGGACTCGGGGCACGCAGTATTTT,CASSEQEGGTRGTQYF
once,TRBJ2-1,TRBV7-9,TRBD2,TGTGCCAGCAGGGGACTAGCGGGGGACTCCTACAATGAGCAGTTCTTC,CASRGLAGDSYNEQFF
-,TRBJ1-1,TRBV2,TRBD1,TGTGCCACCACCGGCCCGACAGGGGGCGCGAGCACTGAAGCTCTCTTT,CATTGPTGGASTEALF
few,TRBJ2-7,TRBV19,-,TGTGCCAGTAGTACCACGCAGGGAAGCGAGCAGTACTTC,CASSTTQGSEQYF
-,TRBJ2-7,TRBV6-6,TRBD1,TGTGCCAGCAGTTACTCGAACGACAGGGGGGACGAGCAGTACTTC,CASSYSNDRGDEQYF
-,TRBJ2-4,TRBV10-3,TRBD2,TGTGCCATCAGTGAGAATGTTGGTAGCGGGAGGGCCAAAAACATTCAGTACTTC,CAISENVGSGRAKNIQYF
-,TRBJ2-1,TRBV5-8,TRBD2,TGTGCCAGCAGCTCGGGTCGTCGAGTCGGGGAGGGCTACAATGAGCAGTTCTTC,CASSSGRRVGEGYNEQFF
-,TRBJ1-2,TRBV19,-,TGTGCCAGTAGTGGGCAGAGCAACTATGGCTACACCTTC,CASSGQSNYGYTF
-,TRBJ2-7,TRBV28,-,TGTGCCAGCAGAAAAAGGACGGCGGGCTACGAGCAGTACTTC,CASRKRTAGYEQYF
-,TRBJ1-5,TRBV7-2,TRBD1,TGTGCCAGCAGCCCGGAACAGGGGAAAGGCAATCAGCCCCAGCATTTT,CASSPEQGKGNQPQHF
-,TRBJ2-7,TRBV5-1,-,TGCGCCAGCAGCCGTTCTCTAGCGGCCCAGGGGGAGCAGTACTTC,CASSRSLAAQGEQYF
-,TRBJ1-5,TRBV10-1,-,TGCGCCAGCAGATTGTCAGGGCTACATAGCAATCAGCCCCAGCATTTT,CASRLSGLHSNQPQHF
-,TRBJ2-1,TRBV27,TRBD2,TGTGCCAGCACCCTAGGAGGGCCTAGCGGTTCGCCCTACAATGAGCAGTTCTTC,CASTLGGPSGSPYNEQFF
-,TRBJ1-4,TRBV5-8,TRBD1,TGTGCCAGCAGATCGGGACAGGGGTCCCCTGTAAATGAAAAACTGTTTTTT,CASRSGQGSPVNEKLFF
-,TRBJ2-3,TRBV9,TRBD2,TGTGCCAGCAGCGCGGAGGGGGAAGGGGGTAGCGGGAGGGCCCGAGCAGATACGCAGTATTTT,CASSAEGEGGSGRARADTQYF
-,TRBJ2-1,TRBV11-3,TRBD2,TGTGCCAGCAGCGGACCATTAGCGGGGAATGAGCAGTTCTTC,CASSGPLAGNEQFF
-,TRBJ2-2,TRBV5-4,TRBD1,TGTGCCAGCAGCTTGGGACAGGGGGCTTCCACCGGGGAGCTGTTTTTT,CASSLGQGASTGELFF
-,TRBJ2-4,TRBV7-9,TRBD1,TGTGCCAGCAGCTCCCTCCCCGGGACAGAGGCCAAAAACATTCAGTACTTC,CASSSLPGTEAKNIQYF
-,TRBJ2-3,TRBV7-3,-,TGTGCCAGCAGCTGCCGCCGAGGGCGGGCTAGCACAGATACGCAGTATTTT,CASSCRRGRASTDTQYF
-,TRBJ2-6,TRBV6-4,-,TGTGCCAGCAGTGACACGGGTGACTCTGGGGCCAACGTCCTGACTTTC,CASSDTGDSGANVLTF
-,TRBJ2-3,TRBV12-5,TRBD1,TGTGCTAGTGCCTTAACCGGGACAGGGACGTCAGAGGGCAGGACAGATACGCAGTATTTT,CASALTGTGTSEGRTDTQYF
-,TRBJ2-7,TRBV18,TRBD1,TGTGCCAGCTCACCCGGACAGGGTAGTATCTACGAGCAGTACTTC,CASSPGQGSIYEQYF
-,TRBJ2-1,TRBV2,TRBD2,TGTGCCAGCAGTGAAGCGTCAGGGACTAGCGGACACAATGAGCAGTTCTTC,CASSEASGTSGHNEQFF
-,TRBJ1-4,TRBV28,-,TGTGCCAGCAGCAGGTTAGCGACTCGCCCACGTAGGGATGAAAAACTGTTTTTT,CASSRLATRPRRDEKLFF
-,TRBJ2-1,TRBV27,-,TGTGCCAGCAGTTTATCGGTGGGGGGGCTTATTGAGCAGTTCTTC,CASSLSVGGLIEQFF
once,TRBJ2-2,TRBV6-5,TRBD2,TGTGCCAGCAGAAAAGCGGGGTCATGGACCGGGGAGCTGTTTTTT,CASRKAGSWTGELFF
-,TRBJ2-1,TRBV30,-,TGTGCCTGGAGTGTAGGACATTACAATGAGCAGTTCTTC,CAWSVGHYNEQFF
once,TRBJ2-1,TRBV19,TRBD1,TGTGCCAGTAGTATGAATAGGGGGCATGAGCAGTTCTTC,CASSMNRGHEQFF
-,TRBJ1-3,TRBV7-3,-,TGTGCCAGCAGCTTGGGGCCCCCCGCTGGAAACACCATATATTTT,CASSLGPPAGNTIYF
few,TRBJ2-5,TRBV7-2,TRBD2,TGTGCCAGCAGCTTAGTCAAGCGGGGACAAGAGACCCAGTACTTC,CASSLVKRGQETQYF
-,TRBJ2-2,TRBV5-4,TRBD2,TGTGCCAGCAGCCCCCGGGGGGGTTGGACCGGGGAGCTGTTTTTT,CASSPRGGWTGELFF
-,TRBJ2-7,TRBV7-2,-,TGTGCCAGCAGCTTATCCGGCGGAATCTACGAGCAGTACTTC,CASSLSGGIYEQYF
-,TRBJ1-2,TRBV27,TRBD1,TGTGCCAGCAGTCGGGACGACAGGGGGGAGAGCTACACCTTC,CASSRDDRGESYTF
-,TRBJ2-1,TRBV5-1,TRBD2,TGCGCCAGCAGCTTTTCCGGAGCTAGCGGGAGGAATGAGCAGTTCTTC,CASSFSGASGRNEQFF
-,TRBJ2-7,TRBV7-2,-,TGTGCCAGCAGCCCCGTAGGTAGTGCTAGCGCTAAACCCTACGAGCAGTACTTC,CASSPVGSASAKPYEQYF
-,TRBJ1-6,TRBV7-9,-,TGTGCCAGCAGAACTGAGGGGGGGGAATCACCCCTCCACTTT,CASRTEGGESPLHF
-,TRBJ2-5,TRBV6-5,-,TGTGCCAGCAACCGAGGAGGAAGAGAGACCCAGTACTTC,CASNRGGRETQYF
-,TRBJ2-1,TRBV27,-,TGTGCCAGCAGCCGCGGGATCCCAGGGAATGAGCAGTTCTTC,CASSRGIPGNEQFF
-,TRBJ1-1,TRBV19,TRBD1,TGTGCCAGTAGTGACTCGGACAGGGCGGCTGAAGCTTTCTTT,CASSDSDRAAEAFF
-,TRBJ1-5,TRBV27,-,TGTGCCAGCAGGGTGTGGAGCGATAGCAATCAGCCCCAGCATTTT,CASRVWSDSNQPQHF
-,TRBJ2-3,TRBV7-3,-,TGTGCCAGCAGCGGGACTGTGGGGACAGATACGCAGTATTTT,CASSGTVGTDTQYF
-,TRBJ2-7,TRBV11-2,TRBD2,TGTGCCAGCAGCTTAGTGACCGGGAGGGCCGTGGGGGAGCAGCACTTC,CASSLVTGRAVGEQHF
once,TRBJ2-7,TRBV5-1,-,TGCGCCAGCAGCTTTGACAGGACCTACGAGCAGTACTTC,CASSFDRTYEQYF
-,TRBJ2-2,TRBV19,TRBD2,TGTGCCAGTAGTACCTGGACTAGCGCGCGCGCGAACACCGGGGAGCTGTTTTTT,CASSTWTSARANTGELFF
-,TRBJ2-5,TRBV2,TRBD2,TGTGCCAGCAGTGAAGGGGTGAGCGGGAGGGCCTTGGAGACCCAGTACTTC,CASSEGVSGRALETQYF
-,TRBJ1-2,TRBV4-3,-,TGCGCCAGCAGCCAGATCGGTGCAGGGCACCCCTATGGCTACACCTTC,CASSQIGAGHPYGYTF
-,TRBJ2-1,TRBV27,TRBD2,TGTGCCAGCAGTTTACAGGGGACTAGCGGGTCCTACAATGAGCAGTTCTTC,CASSLQGTSGSYNEQFF
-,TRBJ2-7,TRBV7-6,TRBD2,TGTGCCAGCAGCCCACCGGGGGGGTGGACCTACGAGCAGTACTTC,CASSPPGGWTYEQYF